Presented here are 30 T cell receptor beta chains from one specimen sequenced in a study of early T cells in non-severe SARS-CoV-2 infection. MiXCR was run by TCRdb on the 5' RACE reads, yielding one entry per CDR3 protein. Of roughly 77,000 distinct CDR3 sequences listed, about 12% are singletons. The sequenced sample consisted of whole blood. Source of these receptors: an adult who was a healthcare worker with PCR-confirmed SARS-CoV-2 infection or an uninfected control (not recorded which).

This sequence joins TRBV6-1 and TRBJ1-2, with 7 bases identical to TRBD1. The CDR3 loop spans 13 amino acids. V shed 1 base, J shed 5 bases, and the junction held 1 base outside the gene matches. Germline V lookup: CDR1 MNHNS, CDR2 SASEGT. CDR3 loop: CASSEVQGYGYTF. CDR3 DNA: TGTGCCAGCAGTGAAGTACAGGGGTATGGCTACACCTTC.

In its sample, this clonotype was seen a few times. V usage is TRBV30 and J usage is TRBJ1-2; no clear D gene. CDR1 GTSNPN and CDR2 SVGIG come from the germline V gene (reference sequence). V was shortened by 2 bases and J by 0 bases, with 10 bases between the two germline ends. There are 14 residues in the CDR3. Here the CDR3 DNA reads TGTGCCTGGAGTTCTCATCATACTAACTATGGCTACACCTTC. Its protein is CAWSSHHTNYGYTF.

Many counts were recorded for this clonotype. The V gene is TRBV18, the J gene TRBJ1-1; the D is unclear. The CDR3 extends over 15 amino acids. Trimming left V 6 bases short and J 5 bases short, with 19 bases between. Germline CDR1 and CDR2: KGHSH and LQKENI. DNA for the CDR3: TGTGCCAGCTCCCCTCCCGGGCCACGAGGGACTGAAGCTTTCTTT. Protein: CASSPPGPRGTEAFF.

CDR3 protein: CASSYSGTIYF. CDR3 coding DNA: TGTGCCAGCAGTTACTCAGGCACCATATATTTT. The genes are TRBV6-2 or TRBV6-3 and TRBJ1-3; D remains ambiguous. Per the germline V gene, CDR1 is MNHEY and CDR2 is SVGEGT. V lost 0 bases to trimming and J lost 9 bases, with 3 bases between them. The CDR3 is made up of 11 amino acids.

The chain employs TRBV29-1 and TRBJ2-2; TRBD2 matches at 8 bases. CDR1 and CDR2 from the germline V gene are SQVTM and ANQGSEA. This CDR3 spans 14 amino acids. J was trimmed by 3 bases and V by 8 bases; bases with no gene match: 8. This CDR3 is CSFRAGGDTGELFF. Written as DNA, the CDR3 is TGCAGCTTCCGTGCGGGGGGCGACACCGGGGAGCTGTTTTTT.

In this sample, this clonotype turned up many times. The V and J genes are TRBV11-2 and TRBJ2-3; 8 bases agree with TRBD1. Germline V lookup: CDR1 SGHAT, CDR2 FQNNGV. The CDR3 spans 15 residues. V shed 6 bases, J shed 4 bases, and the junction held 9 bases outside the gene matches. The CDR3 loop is CASRRPGQAADTQYF. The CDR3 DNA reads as TGTGCCAGCAGACGCCCGGGACAGGCGGCAGATACGCAGTATTTT.

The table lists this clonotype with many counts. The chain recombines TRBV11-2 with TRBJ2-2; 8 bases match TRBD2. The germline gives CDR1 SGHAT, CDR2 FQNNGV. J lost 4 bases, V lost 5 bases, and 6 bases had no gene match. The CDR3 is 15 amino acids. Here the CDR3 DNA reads TGTGCCAGCAGCGACACTAGCGGCCCCACCGGGGAGCTGTTTTTT. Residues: CASSDTSGPTGELFF. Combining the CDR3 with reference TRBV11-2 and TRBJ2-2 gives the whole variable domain EAGVAQSPRYKIIEKRQSVAFWCNPISGHATLYWYQQILGQGPKLLIQFQNNGVVDDSQLPKDRFSAERLKGVDSTLKIQPAKLEDSAVYLCASSDTSGPTGELFFGEGSRLTVL.

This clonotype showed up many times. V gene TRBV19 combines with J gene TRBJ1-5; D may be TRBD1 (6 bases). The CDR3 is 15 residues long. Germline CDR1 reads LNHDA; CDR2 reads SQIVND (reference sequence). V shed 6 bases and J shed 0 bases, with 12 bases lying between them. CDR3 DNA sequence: TGTGCCAGTAGCGTCGGACAGTATAGCAATCAGCCCCAGCATTTT. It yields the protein CASSVGQYSNQPQHF.

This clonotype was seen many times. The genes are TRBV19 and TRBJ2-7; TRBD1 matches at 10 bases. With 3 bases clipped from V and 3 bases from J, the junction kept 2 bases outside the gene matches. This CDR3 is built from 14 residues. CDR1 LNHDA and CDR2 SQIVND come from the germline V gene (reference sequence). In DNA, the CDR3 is TGTGCCAGTAGTATTGGGGACAGGGGCTACGAGCAGTACTTC. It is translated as CASSIGDRGYEQYF.

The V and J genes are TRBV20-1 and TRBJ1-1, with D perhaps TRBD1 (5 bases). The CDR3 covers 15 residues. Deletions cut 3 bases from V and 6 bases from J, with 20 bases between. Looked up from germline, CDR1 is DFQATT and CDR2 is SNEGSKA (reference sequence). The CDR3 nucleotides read TGCAGTGCTAGCCTGGGGGGTATGGGAACGGCTGAAGCTTTCTTT. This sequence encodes CSASLGGMGTAEAFF.

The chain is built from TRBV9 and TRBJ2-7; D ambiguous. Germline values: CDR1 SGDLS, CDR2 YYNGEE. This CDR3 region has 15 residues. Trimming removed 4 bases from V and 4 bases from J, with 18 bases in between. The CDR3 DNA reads TGTGCCAGCAGCCCGGCGAATGAGATGGGGTACGAGCAGTACTTC. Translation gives CASSPANEMGYEQYF.

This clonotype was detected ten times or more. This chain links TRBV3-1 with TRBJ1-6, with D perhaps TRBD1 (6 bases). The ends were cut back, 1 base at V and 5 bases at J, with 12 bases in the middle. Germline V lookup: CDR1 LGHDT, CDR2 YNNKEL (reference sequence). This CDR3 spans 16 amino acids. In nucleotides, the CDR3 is TGTGCCAGCAGCCAAGGTTCTACAGGGAATAATTCACCCCTCCACTTT. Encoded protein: CASSQGSTGNNSPLHF.

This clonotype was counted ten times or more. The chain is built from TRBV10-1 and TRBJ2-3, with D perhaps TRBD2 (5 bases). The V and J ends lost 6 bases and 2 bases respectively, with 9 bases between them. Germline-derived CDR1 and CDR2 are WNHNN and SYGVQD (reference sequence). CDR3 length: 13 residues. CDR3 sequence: CASSGLDTDTQYF. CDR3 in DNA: TGCGCCAGCAGCGGACTTGACACAGATACGCAGTATTTT.

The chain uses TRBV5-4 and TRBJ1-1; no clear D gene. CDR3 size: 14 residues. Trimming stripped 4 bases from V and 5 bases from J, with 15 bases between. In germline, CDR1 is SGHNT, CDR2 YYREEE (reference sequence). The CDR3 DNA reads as TGTGCCAGCAGCCTGTGGCCGGGTAATACTGAAGCTTTCTTT. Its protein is CASSLWPGNTEAFF.

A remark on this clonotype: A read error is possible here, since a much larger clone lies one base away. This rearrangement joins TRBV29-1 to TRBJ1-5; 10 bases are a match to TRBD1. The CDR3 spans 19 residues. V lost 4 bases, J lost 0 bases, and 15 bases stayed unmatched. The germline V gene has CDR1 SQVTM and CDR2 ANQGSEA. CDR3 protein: CSVVVVGTGEPNSNQPQHF. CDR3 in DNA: TGCAGCGTTGTTGTCGTCGGGACAGGGGAGCCGAATAGCAATCAGCCCCAGCATTTT.

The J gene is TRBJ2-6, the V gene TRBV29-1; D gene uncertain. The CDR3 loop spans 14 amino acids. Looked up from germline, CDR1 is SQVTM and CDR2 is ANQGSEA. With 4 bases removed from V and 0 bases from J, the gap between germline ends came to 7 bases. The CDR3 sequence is CSVVEFSGANVLTF. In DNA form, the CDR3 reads TGCAGCGTTGTAGAGTTCTCTGGGGCCAACGTCCTGACTTTC.

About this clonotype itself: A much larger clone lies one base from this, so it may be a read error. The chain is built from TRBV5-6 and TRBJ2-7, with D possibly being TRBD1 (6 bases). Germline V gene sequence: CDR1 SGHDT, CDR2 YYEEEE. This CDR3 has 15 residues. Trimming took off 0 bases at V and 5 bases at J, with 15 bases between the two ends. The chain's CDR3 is CASSLVGDRRNEQYF. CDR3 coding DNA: TGTGCCAGCAGCTTGGTAGGTGACAGGCGAAACGAGCAGTACTTC.

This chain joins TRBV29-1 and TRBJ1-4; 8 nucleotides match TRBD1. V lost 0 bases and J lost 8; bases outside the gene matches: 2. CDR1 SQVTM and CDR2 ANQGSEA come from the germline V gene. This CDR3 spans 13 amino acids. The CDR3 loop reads CSVEDWTGEKLFF. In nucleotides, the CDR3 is TGCAGCGTTGAAGATTGGACAGGGGAAAAACTGTTTTTT.

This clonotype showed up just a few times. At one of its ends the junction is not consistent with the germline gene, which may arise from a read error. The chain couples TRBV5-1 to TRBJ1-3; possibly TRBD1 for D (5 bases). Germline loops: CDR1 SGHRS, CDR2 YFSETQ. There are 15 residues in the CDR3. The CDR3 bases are TGCGCCAGCAGCTTGGCTGGGACCTCTGAAAACACCATATATTTT. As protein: CASSLAGTSENTIYF.

CDR3 in amino acids: CASSQYTGTRASTDTQYF. For the CDR3, the DNA is TGTGCCAGCAGCCAATATACCGGGACGCGAGCTAGCACAGATACGCAGTATTTT. This chain joins TRBV3-1 and TRBJ2-3, with D perhaps being TRBD1 or TRBD2 (5 bases each). Germline values: CDR1 LGHDT, CDR2 YNNKEL (reference sequence). The CDR3 has 18 residues. Between the trimmed V and J ends, which lost 2 bases and 0 bases, there was a span of 18 bases.

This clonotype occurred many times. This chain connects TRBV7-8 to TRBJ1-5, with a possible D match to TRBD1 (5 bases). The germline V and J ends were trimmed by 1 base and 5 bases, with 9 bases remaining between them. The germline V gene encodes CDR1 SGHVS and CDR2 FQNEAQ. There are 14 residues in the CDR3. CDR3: CASSLGGEYQPQHF. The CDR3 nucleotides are TGTGCCAGCAGCTTAGGGGGGGAATATCAGCCCCAGCATTTT.

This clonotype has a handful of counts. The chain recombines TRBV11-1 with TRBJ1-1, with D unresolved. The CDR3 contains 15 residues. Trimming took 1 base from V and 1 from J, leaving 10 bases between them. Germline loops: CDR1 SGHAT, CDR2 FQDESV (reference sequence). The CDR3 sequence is CASSLEARSNTEAFF. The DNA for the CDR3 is TGTGCCAGCAGCTTAGAGGCCAGGTCGAACACTGAAGCTTTCTTT.

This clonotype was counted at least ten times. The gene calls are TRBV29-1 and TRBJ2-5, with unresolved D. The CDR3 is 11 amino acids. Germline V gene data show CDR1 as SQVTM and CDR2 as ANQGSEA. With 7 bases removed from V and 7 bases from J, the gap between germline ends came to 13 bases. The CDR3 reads CSAETLGTQYF. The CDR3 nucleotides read TGCAGCGCTGAGACATTGGGGACCCAGTACTTC. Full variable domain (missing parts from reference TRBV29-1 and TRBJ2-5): SAVISQKPSRDICQRGTSLTIQCQVDSQVTMMFWYRQQPGQSLTLIATANQGSEATYESGFVIDKFPISRPNLTFSTLTVSNMSPEDSSIYLCSAETLGTQYFGPGTRLLVL.

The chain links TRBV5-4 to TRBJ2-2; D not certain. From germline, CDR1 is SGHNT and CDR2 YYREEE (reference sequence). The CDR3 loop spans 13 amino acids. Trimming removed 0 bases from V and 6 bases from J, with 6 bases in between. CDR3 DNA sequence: TGTGCCAGCAGCTTGGTGGACGCCGGGGAGCTGTTTTTT. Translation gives CASSLVDAGELFF.

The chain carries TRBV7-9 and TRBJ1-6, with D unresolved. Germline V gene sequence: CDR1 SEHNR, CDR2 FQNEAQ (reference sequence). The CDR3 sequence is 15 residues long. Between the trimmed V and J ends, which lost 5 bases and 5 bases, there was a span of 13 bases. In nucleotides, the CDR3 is TGTGCCAGCAGCCTTGAATGGGGTAATAATTCACCCCTCCACTTT. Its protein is CASSLEWGNNSPLHF.

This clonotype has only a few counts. In DNA form, the CDR3 reads TGTGCCAGCAGCCCGATGGTATGGGGACAGCCCCAGCATTTT. It translates to CASSPMVWGQPQHF. J is TRBJ1-5 and V is TRBV7-9, with unresolved D. This CDR3 spans 14 amino acids. Germline V CDR1 and CDR2: SEHNR, FQNEAQ (reference sequence). V lost 5 bases to trimming and J lost 7 bases, with 15 bases between them.

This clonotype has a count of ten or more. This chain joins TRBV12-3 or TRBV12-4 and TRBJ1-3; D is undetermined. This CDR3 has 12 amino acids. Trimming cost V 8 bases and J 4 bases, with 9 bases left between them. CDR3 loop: CASRLGGNTIYF. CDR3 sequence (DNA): TGTGCCAGCCGCCTCGGGGGAAACACCATATATTTT.

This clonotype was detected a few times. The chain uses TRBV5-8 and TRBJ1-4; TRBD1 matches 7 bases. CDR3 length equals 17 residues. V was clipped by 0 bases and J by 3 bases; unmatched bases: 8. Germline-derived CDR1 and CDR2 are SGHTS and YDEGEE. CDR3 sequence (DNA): TGTGCCAGCAGCTTGGCCGTCAACAGGGGACCTAATGAAAAACTGTTTTTT. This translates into CASSLAVNRGPNEKLFF.

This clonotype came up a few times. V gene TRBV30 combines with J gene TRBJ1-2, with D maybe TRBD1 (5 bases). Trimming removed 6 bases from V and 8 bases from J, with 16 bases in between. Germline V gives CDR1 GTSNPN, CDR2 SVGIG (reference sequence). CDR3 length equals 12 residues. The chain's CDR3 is CACSEWGAGYTF. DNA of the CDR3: TGTGCCTGTTCAGAGTGGGGCGCCGGCTACACCTTC.

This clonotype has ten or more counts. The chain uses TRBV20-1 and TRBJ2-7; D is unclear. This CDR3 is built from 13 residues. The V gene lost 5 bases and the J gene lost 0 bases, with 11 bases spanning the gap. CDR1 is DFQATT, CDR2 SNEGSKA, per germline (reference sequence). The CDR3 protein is CSAHTGGSYEQYF. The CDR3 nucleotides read TGCAGTGCTCACACGGGCGGCTCCTACGAGCAGTACTTC.